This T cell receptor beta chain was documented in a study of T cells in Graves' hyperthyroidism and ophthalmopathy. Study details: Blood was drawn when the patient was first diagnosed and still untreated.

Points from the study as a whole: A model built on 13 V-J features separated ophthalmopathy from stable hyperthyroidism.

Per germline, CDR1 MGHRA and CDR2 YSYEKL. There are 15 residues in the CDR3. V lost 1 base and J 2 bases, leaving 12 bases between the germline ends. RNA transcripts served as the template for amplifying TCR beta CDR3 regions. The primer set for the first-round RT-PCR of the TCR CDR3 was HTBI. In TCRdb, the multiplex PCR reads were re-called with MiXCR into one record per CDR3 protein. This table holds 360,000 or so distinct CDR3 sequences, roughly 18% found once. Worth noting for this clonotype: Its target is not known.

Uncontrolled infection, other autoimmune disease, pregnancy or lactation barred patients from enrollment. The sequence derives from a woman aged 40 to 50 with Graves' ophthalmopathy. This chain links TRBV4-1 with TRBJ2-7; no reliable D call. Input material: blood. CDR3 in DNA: TGCGCCAGCAGCCAAGGACTGGGCCAGACCTACGAGCAGTACTTC. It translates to CASSQGLGQTYEQYF.